These 30 T cell receptor beta chains originate from one sample sequenced in a study of blood T cell repertoires in COVID-19. Assay used: immunoSEQ multiplex PCR; TCRdb lists only in-frame clones, some missing. The data show about 39,000 clones, about 82% seen once. The sequencing sample was made of peripheral blood. These receptors were taken from a human donor in a cohort sampled during active COVID-19.

J is TRBJ2-1 and V is TRBV7-8; 12 bases are a match to TRBD2. The CDR3 sequence is 17 residues long. With V trimmed by 3 bases and J by 2 bases, 5 bases remained unmatched. Per the germline V gene, CDR1 is SGHVS and CDR2 is FQNEAQ. In DNA form, the CDR3 reads TGTGCCAGCAGCTTTATGACTAGCGGGAGCCCCTACAATGAGCAGTTCTTC. Residues: CASSFMTSGSPYNEQFF. The full variable domain, in which reference TRBV7-8 and TRBJ2-1 provide the parts outside the CDR3, is GAGVSQSPRYKVAKRGQDVALRCDPISGHVSLFWYQQALGQGPEFLTYFQNEAQLDKSGLPSDRFFAERPEGSVSTLKIQRTQQEDSAVYLCASSFMTSGSPYNEQFFGPGTRLTVL.

V gene TRBV7-9 combines with J gene TRBJ1-2; D gene ambiguous. CDR1 and CDR2 from the germline V gene are SEHNR and FQNEAQ (reference sequence). V lost 1 base to trimming and J lost 4 bases, with 10 bases between them. The CDR3 covers 14 residues. In DNA form, the CDR3 reads TGTGCCAGCAGCTTAGGAGGTCAGACCTATGGCTACACCTTC. Protein sequence: CASSLGGQTYGYTF. The full variable domain, its missing parts supplied by reference TRBV7-9 and TRBJ1-2, is DTGVSQNPRHKITKRGQNVTFRCDPISEHNRLYWYRQTLGQGPEFLTYFQNEAQLEKSRLLSDRFSAERPKGSFSTLEIQRTEQGDSAMYLCASSLGGQTYGYTFGSGTRLTVV.

This clone occurred once. CDR3 DNA sequence: TGTGCCAGCACTCGAGGGACAGGGAGCGGCTACACCTTC. Translation gives CASTRGTGSGYTF. The chain couples TRBV6-5 to TRBJ1-2; TRBD1 matches 9 bases. Germline CDR1 MNHEY, CDR2 SVGAGI. The ends lost 7 bases at V and 8 bases at J; junction bases unmatched: 8. CDR3 size: 13 residues.

Only one count was recorded for this clone. V usage is TRBV12-3 or TRBV12-4 and J usage is TRBJ2-1; D is perhaps TRBD2 (6 bases). V lost 3 bases and J 7 bases, leaving 10 bases between the germline ends. The CDR3 is made up of 13 amino acids. The CDR3 DNA is TGTGCCAGCAGTTTTGGGGGAGGAAATGAGCAGTTCTTC. Its translation: CASSFGGGNEQFF.

V is TRBV11-2 and J is TRBJ1-6; 8 bases line up with TRBD1. V lost 5 bases, J lost 0 bases, and 3 bases stayed unmatched. The germline gives CDR1 SGHAT, CDR2 FQNNGV. This CDR3 spans 16 amino acids. The CDR3 spells CASSQGASSYNSPLHF. CDR3 in DNA: TGTGCCAGCAGCCAGGGGGCTAGCTCCTATAATTCACCCCTCCACTTT. Using reference TRBV11-2 and TRBJ1-6 for the parts outside the CDR3, the full variable domain is EAGVAQSPRYKIIEKRQSVAFWCNPISGHATLYWYQQILGQGPKLLIQFQNNGVVDDSQLPKDRFSAERLKGVDSTLKIQPAKLEDSAVYLCASSQGASSYNSPLHFGNGTRLTVT.

V gene TRBV6-6 combines with J gene TRBJ1-2, with 7 nucleotides matching TRBD1. CDR1 is MNHNY and CDR2 is SVGAGI in the germline V gene (reference sequence). J gave up 2 bases and V 5 bases, and 5 bases lay outside the gene matches. The CDR3 length is 14 residues. CDR3 DNA: TGTGCCAGCAGTCAAGGGGGCGGCAACTATGGCTACACCTTC. This sequence encodes CASSQGGGNYGYTF.

The rearrangement uses TRBV29-1 and TRBJ2-1; TRBD2 might be the D (6 bases). Deletions cut 2 bases from V and 0 bases from J, with 14 bases between. The germline V gene encodes CDR1 SQVTM and CDR2 ANQGSEA. CDR3 length equals 16 residues. Here the CDR3 DNA reads TGCAGCGTTGAACTCCCTAGCGCTAGCTCCTACAATGAGCAGTTCTTC. Translated, it gives CSVELPSASSYNEQFF.

This clone was seen a handful of times. The CDR3 nucleotides are TGCGCCAGCAGCTTTAGGGGGCACACCGGGGAGCTGTTTTTT. The encoded protein is CASSFRGHTGELFF. The chain couples TRBV5-1 to TRBJ2-2, with TRBD1 matching 7 bases. Germline V gene lookup returns CDR1 SGHRS and CDR2 YFSETQ. Germline trimming cut 2 bases from V and 3 bases from J; bases unmatched to any gene: 1. The CDR3 runs to 14 residues.

The chain recombines TRBV19 with TRBJ2-1, with 7 bases matching TRBD2. J was trimmed by 6 bases and V by 1 base; bases with no gene match: 6. Per the germline V gene, CDR1 is LNHDA and CDR2 is SQIVND (reference sequence). This CDR3 spans 15 amino acids. The CDR3 spells CASSIAGGSFNEQFF. The CDR3 nucleotides are TGTGCCAGTAGTATAGCGGGCGGGAGTTTCAATGAGCAGTTCTTC.

The chain uses TRBV10-3 and TRBJ2-3; 8 bases are shared with TRBD2. The trim removed 3 bases at V and 4 bases at J, leaving 3 bases unmatched. In germline, CDR1 is ENHRY, CDR2 SYGVKD. The CDR3 contains 14 residues. CDR3 bases: TGTGCCATCAGTGAAAGCGGGAGACCAGATACGCAGTATTTT. Protein product: CAISESGRPDTQYF.

The V gene is TRBV14, the J gene TRBJ2-7; D remains ambiguous. This CDR3 comprises 14 residues. Trimming pared 0 bases from V and 2 bases from J, leaving 8 bases between. Germline V CDR1 and CDR2: SGHDN, FVKESK. CDR3 nucleotide sequence: TGTGCCAGCAGCCAAGAGGCCACAACCTACGAGCAGTACTTC. It is translated as CASSQEATTYEQYF. The full variable domain, in which reference TRBV14 and TRBJ2-7 provide the parts outside the CDR3, is EAGVTQFPSHSVIEKGQTVTLRCDPISGHDNLYWYRRVMGKEIKFLLHFVKESKQDESGMPNNRFLAERTGGTYSTLKVQPAELEDSGVYFCASSQEATTYEQYFGPGTRLTVT.

This clone was found a few times. V and J are TRBV5-4 and TRBJ1-1; 8 positions agree with TRBD1. Germline V gene data show CDR1 as SGHNT and CDR2 as YYREEE (reference sequence). Trimming removed 4 bases from V and 0 bases from J; junction bases left unmatched: 11. CDR3 length: 17 residues. In DNA form, the CDR3 reads TGTGCCAGCAGCGCAGACAGGGGAGGAAGTATGAACACTGAAGCTTTCTTT. Its protein product is CASSADRGGSMNTEAFF.

The V and J genes are TRBV11-3 and TRBJ2-4; 8 bases agree with TRBD1. Germline V gene lookup returns CDR1 SGHNT and CDR2 YENEEA. This CDR3 spans 13 amino acids. V gave up 4 bases and J gave up 11 bases; unmatched junction bases: 7. CDR3 loop: CASSWDRMGFQYF. The CDR3 bases are TGTGCCAGCAGCTGGGACAGGATGGGATTTCAGTACTTC.

V is TRBV14 and J is TRBJ2-2; 7 bases match TRBD1. The trim removed 2 bases at V and 5 bases at J, leaving 2 bases unmatched. This CDR3 region has 14 residues. Germline V gene lookup returns CDR1 SGHDN and CDR2 FVKESK. The CDR3 DNA sequence: TGTGCCAGCAGCCAACTACAGGGGACCGGGGAGCTGTTTTTT. As protein: CASSQLQGTGELFF.

This clone showed up just a few times. This sequence joins TRBV9 and TRBJ2-1, with D unclear. Germline CDR1 and CDR2: SGDLS and YYNGEE. The CDR3 length is 14 residues. Trimming removed 0 bases from V and 2 bases from J, with 6 bases in between. CDR3 in amino acids: CASSVALPYNEQFF. As DNA, the CDR3 is TGTGCCAGCAGCGTAGCACTACCCTACAATGAGCAGTTCTTC.

The rearrangement uses TRBV15 and TRBJ2-1; 10 bases match TRBD2. The CDR3 is made up of 14 amino acids. V was pared by 7 bases and J by 5 bases, with 5 bases of the junction left unmatched. Germline CDR1 is LNHNV and CDR2 is YYDKDF (reference sequence). DNA for the CDR3: TGTGCCACCACCGGGACTAGCGCAAACAATGAGCAGTTCTTC. Translating gives CATTGTSANNEQFF. Full variable domain (missing parts from reference TRBV15 and TRBJ2-1): DAMVIQNPRYQVTQFGKPVTLSCSQTLNHNVMYWYQQKSSQAPKLLFHYYDKDFNNEADTPDNFQSRRPNTSFCFLDIRSPGLGDTAMYLCATTGTSANNEQFFGPGTRLTVL.

The chain uses TRBV10-3 and TRBJ1-6; TRBD1 is a possible D gene (5 bases). The CDR3 has 18 residues. Trimming stripped 0 bases from V and 5 bases from J, with 17 bases between. CDR1 ENHRY and CDR2 SYGVKD come from the germline V gene. CDR3 sequence: CAISESPDSLLNNSPLHF. CDR3 nucleotides: TGTGCCATCAGTGAGTCGCCCGACAGCCTTCTAAATAATTCACCCCTCCACTTT.

The chain couples TRBV18 to TRBJ2-7; 11 nucleotides match TRBD1. Germline lookup yields CDR1 KGHSH and CDR2 LQKENI. The CDR3 is 14 amino acids. V lost 6 bases, J lost 3 bases, and 4 bases stayed unmatched. The CDR3 here is CASSPGTGGYEQYF. The CDR3 coding sequence is TGTGCCAGCTCCCCGGGGACAGGGGGCTACGAGCAGTACTTC.

This clone was seen a single time. The chain recombines TRBV6-5 with TRBJ1-2; weak D call: TRBD1 (6 bases). Trimming took off 7 bases at V and 8 bases at J, with 17 bases between the two ends. The CDR3 consists of 13 residues. Germline values: CDR1 MNHEY, CDR2 SVGAGI. CDR3 DNA: TGTGCCAGCATTCCCGACAGGCCGCAAGGCTACACCTTC. Translating it yields CASIPDRPQGYTF.

The rearrangement joins TRBV6-1 to TRBJ2-1; 7 positions agree with TRBD1. There are 15 residues in the CDR3. CDR1 and CDR2 from the germline V gene are MNHNS and SASEGT. With V trimmed by 2 bases and J by 4 bases, 5 bases remained unmatched. CDR3 nucleotides: TGTGCCAGCAGTGAATGGGGGACAGCATACAATGAGCAGTTCTTC. Its translation: CASSEWGTAYNEQFF.

DNA of the CDR3: TGTGCCTGGATGACCGGGACAGCTTCCTACGAGCAGTACTTC. This encodes CAWMTGTASYEQYF. The chain joins TRBV30 to TRBJ2-7; TRBD1 matches 7 bases. V shed 4 bases, J shed 1 base, and the junction held 7 bases outside the gene matches. The germline gives CDR1 GTSNPN, CDR2 SVGIG (reference sequence). The CDR3 length is 14 residues.

The chain combines TRBV19 with TRBJ1-5, with 8 bases lining up with TRBD1. The J segment lost 2 bases and the V segment lost 2 bases, leaving 8 bases of the junction unmatched. The CDR3 covers 17 residues. Per germline, CDR1 LNHDA and CDR2 SQIVND (reference sequence). CDR3 coding DNA: TGTGCCAGTAGTATAAGACAGGGGTACTTTGGCAATCAGCCCCAGCATTTT. Translation: CASSIRQGYFGNQPQHF.

The genes are TRBV6-1 and TRBJ1-2; TRBD1 matches 11 bases. J lost 1 base, V lost 0 bases, and 1 base had no gene match. The germline CDR1 and CDR2 sequences are MNHNS and SASEGT. The CDR3 spans 16 residues. CDR3 coding DNA: TGTGCCAGCAGTGAAGCCGGGACAGGGGGTAACTATGGCTACACCTTC. It specifies CASSEAGTGGNYGYTF.

The chain links TRBV5-4 to TRBJ1-6; D gene ambiguous. CDR1 is SGHNT, CDR2 YYREEE, per germline (reference sequence). V gave up 0 bases and J gave up 0 bases, with 4 bases separating them. The CDR3 contains 15 residues. DNA of the CDR3: TGTGCCAGCAGCTTGGCGGGCTCCTATAATTCACCCCTCCACTTT. Residues: CASSLAGSYNSPLHF.

V usage is TRBV5-1 and J usage is TRBJ2-1; 9 nucleotides match TRBD1. The junction had 10 bases not matched to a gene; V was cut back by 6 bases and J by 9 bases. Germline V gives CDR1 SGHRS, CDR2 YFSETQ. The CDR3 consists of 14 residues. CDR3: CASISGQGGAEQFF. CDR3 nucleotides: TGCGCCAGCATCTCGGGACAGGGTGGGGCTGAGCAGTTCTTC. The full variable domain, its missing parts supplied by reference TRBV5-1 and TRBJ2-1, is KAGVTQTPRYLIKTRGQQVTLSCSPISGHRSVSWYQQTPGQGLQFLFEYFSETQRNKGNFPGRFSGRQFSNSRSEMNVSTLELGDSALYLCASISGQGGAEQFFGPGTRLTVL.

This clone turned up a few times. The chain is built from TRBV30 and TRBJ1-6; D unresolved. CDR3 size: 16 residues. With 5 bases removed from V and 4 bases from J, the gap between germline ends came to 18 bases. Germline CDR1 reads GTSNPN; CDR2 reads SVGIG (reference sequence). CDR3 sequence: CAWSLGVRQYNSPLHF. The DNA of the CDR3 is TGTGCCTGGTCTCTCGGGGTGAGGCAGTATAATTCACCCCTCCACTTT.

V gene TRBV14 combines with J gene TRBJ1-2; no clear D gene. With 0 bases removed from V and 4 bases from J, the gap between germline ends came to 9 bases. This CDR3 region has 14 residues. Germline lookup yields CDR1 SGHDN and CDR2 FVKESK. CDR3 sequence (DNA): TGTGCCAGCAGCCAAGATTGGAGTGGCTATGGCTACACCTTC. This codes for CASSQDWSGYGYTF. The entire variable domain, with the rest obtained from reference TRBV14 and TRBJ1-2, is as follows: EAGVTQFPSHSVIEKGQTVTLRCDPISGHDNLYWYRRVMGKEIKFLLHFVKESKQDESGMPNNRFLAERTGGTYSTLKVQPAELEDSGVYFCASSQDWSGYGYTFGSGTRLTVV.

J is TRBJ1-2 and V is TRBV4-1, with 8 bases fitting TRBD1. This CDR3 spans 17 amino acids. V trimming: 1 base; J trimming: 4 bases; junction bases outside the gene matches: 11. Germline V gene lookup returns CDR1 MGHRA and CDR2 YSYEKL. CDR3 DNA sequence: TGCGCCAGCAGCCAAGGAGAAGGACAGGGATCGATCTATGGCTACACCTTC. This sequence encodes CASSQGEGQGSIYGYTF.

This chain connects TRBV5-1 to TRBJ2-3; no clear D gene. The length of the CDR3 is 12 residues. The germline V gene has CDR1 SGHRS and CDR2 YFSETQ. V lost 4 bases and J 0 bases, leaving 3 bases between the germline ends. CDR3 bases: TGCGCCAGCAGCCCTAGCACAGATACGCAGTATTTT. Encoded protein: CASSPSTDTQYF.

The chain combines TRBV5-1 with TRBJ2-1, with TRBD2 identical over 16 bases. Germline V gene lookup returns CDR1 SGHRS and CDR2 YFSETQ. CDR3 length: 16 residues. V trimming: 3 bases; J trimming: 10 bases; junction bases outside the gene matches: 7. Here the CDR3 DNA reads TGCGCCAGCAGCTACGGGACTAGCGGGGGGGCCCGGGAGCAGTTCTTC. Translating gives CASSYGTSGGAREQFF.